The 23 T cell receptor beta chains presented below share a single source sample, sequenced in a study of T cells after yellow fever vaccination. TCRdb called the 5' RACE reads again in MiXCR, with one record for every CDR3 protein. This sample carries approximately 300,000 distinct CDR3 sequences, roughly 9.4% of them seen once, and the ten largest clones take approximately 18%. Specimen: PBMCs, collected on the day of the first yellow fever vaccination. These receptors were taken from a man aged 18-30 years who received the YFV17D yellow fever vaccine.

This clonotype was seen repeatedly, ten times or more. This chain joins TRBV11-2 and TRBJ2-7; weak D call: TRBD2 (6 bases). The germline CDR1 and CDR2 sequences are SGHAT and FQNNGV. The CDR3 is 18 amino acids. Trimming left V 3 bases short and J 1 base short, with 22 bases between. The CDR3 region has the DNA TGTGCCAGCAGCTTTTCGGACGGCGGAGGGTTGTGGTCCTACGAGCAGTACGTC. Its protein is CASSFSDGGGLWSYEQYV.

This clonotype has a count of ten or more. The V and J genes are TRBV29-1 and TRBJ2-1; D gene uncertain. Trimming took off 1 base at V and 5 bases at J, with 18 bases between the two ends. The CDR3 contains 16 residues. CDR1 and CDR2 from the germline V gene are SQVTM and ANQGSEA. The CDR3 nucleotides read TGCAGCGTTGAAGGCGTCGGTGGTTGGAGCAACAATGAGCAGTTCTTC. It is translated as CSVEGVGGWSNNEQFF.

The sample holds a few counts of this clonotype. The chain has TRBV7-8 and TRBJ2-7, with D perhaps being TRBD1 or TRBD2 (5 bases each). Germline V lookup: CDR1 SGHVS, CDR2 FQNEAQ. The CDR3 length is 12 residues. Trimming stripped 3 bases from V and 7 bases from J, with 10 bases between. CDR3 protein: CASSLVGTEQYV. The CDR3 DNA sequence: TGTGCCAGCAGCTTGGTGGGGACGGAGCAGTACGTC.

This clonotype was seen a few times. This rearrangement joins TRBV9 to TRBJ2-5; possibly TRBD2 for D (6 bases). Deletions cut 1 base from V and 0 bases from J, with 7 bases between. The length of the CDR3 is 14 residues. Germline V lookup: CDR1 SGDLS, CDR2 YYNGEE. CDR3 in amino acids: CASSVWGDQETQYF. The CDR3 nucleotides read TGTGCCAGCAGCGTATGGGGGGACCAAGAGACCCAGTACTTC.

This clonotype was picked up many times. The rearrangement uses TRBV6-1 and TRBJ2-1; 8 nucleotides align to TRBD2. J lost 7 bases, V lost 8 bases, and 10 bases had no gene match. Germline V gives CDR1 MNHNS, CDR2 SASEGT. The CDR3 length is 14 residues. The CDR3 DNA reads as TGTGCCAGCGGCTTGCGGGGGGCGTGGAATGAGCAGTTCTTC. Encoded protein: CASGLRGAWNEQFF.

This clonotype came up many times. This chain connects TRBV7-9 to TRBJ1-4; D uncertain. In germline, CDR1 is SEHNR, CDR2 FQNEAQ (reference sequence). CDR3 length: 13 residues. Trimming left V 4 bases short and J 8 bases short, with 11 bases between. The CDR3 loop reads CASSSQGSEKLFF. The CDR3 bases are TGTGCCAGCAGCTCCCAAGGGTCCGAAAAACTGTTTTTT.

CDR3 protein: CASSVVTHREKLFF. CDR3 nucleotides: TGTGCCAGCAGCGTAGTAACGCACCGTGAAAAACTGTTTTTT. This chain joins TRBV9 and TRBJ1-4, with D unresolved. The V end lost 0 bases, the J end lost 7 bases, and 10 bases lay between the germline ends. The CDR3 runs to 14 residues. CDR1 is SGDLS and CDR2 is YYNGEE in the germline V gene.

The chain joins TRBV20-1 to TRBJ2-2; D tentatively reads TRBD1 or TRBD2 (6 bases each). The germline V gene has CDR1 DFQATT and CDR2 SNEGSKA (reference sequence). Trimming removed 6 bases from V and 3 bases from J, with 17 bases in between. This CDR3 region has 15 residues. The CDR3 here is CSAYPGEGDTGELFF. The CDR3 nucleotides read TGCAGTGCGTATCCGGGAGAGGGGGACACCGGGGAGCTGTTTTTT.

The sample holds a few counts of this clonotype. The rearrangement uses TRBV7-9 and TRBJ2-2; weak D call: TRBD2 (6 bases). The CDR3 consists of 13 residues. Germline CDR1 is SEHNR and CDR2 is FQNEAQ (reference sequence). The V and J ends lost 10 bases and 6 bases respectively, with 15 bases between them. DNA for the CDR3: TGTGCCATCCCCCTGCGGGGTCCCGGGGAGCTGTTTTTT. Its translation is CAIPLRGPGELFF.

This clonotype showed up just a few times. The chain is built from TRBV20-1 and TRBJ1-5; D is unresolved. This CDR3 has 14 amino acids. Trimming stripped 1 base from V and 7 bases from J, with 14 bases between. Germline-derived CDR1 and CDR2 are DFQATT and SNEGSKA (reference sequence). The CDR3 loop is CSARVGASQQPQHF. In DNA form, the CDR3 reads TGCAGTGCTAGAGTGGGAGCGTCCCAACAGCCCCAGCATTTT.

This clonotype was counted ten times or more. Written as DNA, the CDR3 is TGTGCCAGTAGTACTCGACAGGGGGATGAGCAGTTCTTC. Amino acid sequence: CASSTRQGDEQFF. The rearrangement links TRBV19 to TRBJ2-1; 9 bases match TRBD1. The ends lost 4 bases at V and 8 bases at J; junction bases unmatched: 3. This CDR3 spans 13 amino acids. In germline, CDR1 is LNHDA, CDR2 SQIVND (reference sequence). The full variable domain, rest sourced from reference TRBV19 and TRBJ2-1, is DGGITQSPKYLFRKEGQNVTLSCEQNLNHDAMYWYRQDPGQGLRLIYYSQIVNDFQKGDIAEGYSVSREKKESFPLTVTSAQKNPTAFYLCASSTRQGDEQFFGPGTRLTVL.

This clonotype has ten or more counts. This rearrangement joins TRBV9 to TRBJ1-6; 9 bases match TRBD1. Losses at the gene ends were 4 bases for V and 8 bases for J; bases not matched to a gene: 10. CDR1 SGDLS and CDR2 YYNGEE come from the germline V gene. This CDR3 spans 16 amino acids. As DNA, the CDR3 is TGTGCCAGCAGCCTGGCCCGGGACAGGGTTGATTCACCCCTCCACTTT. Translating gives CASSLARDRVDSPLHF.

The chain combines TRBV10-3 with TRBJ2-5, with 8 bases lining up with TRBD1. CDR1 is ENHRY, CDR2 SYGVKD, per germline. With 8 bases clipped from V and 2 bases from J, the junction kept 4 bases outside the gene matches. The CDR3 runs to 13 residues. DNA for the CDR3: TGTGCCATCGGAGGGGACAGGCAAGAGACCCAGTACTTC. Translation gives CAIGGDRQETQYF.

This clonotype has more than one count but fewer than ten. J is TRBJ2-5 and V is TRBV9; TRBD1 aligns across 9 bases. Germline V CDR1 and CDR2: SGDLS, YYNGEE. The CDR3 totals 13 residues. Germline trimming cut 3 bases from V and 4 bases from J; bases unmatched to any gene: 1. CDR3 sequence (DNA): TGTGCCAGCAGCGAGACAGGGGGAGAGACCCAGTACTTC. This sequence encodes CASSETGGETQYF.

The V call is TRBV12-3 or TRBV12-4, the J call TRBJ2-2; unclear D gene. V gave up 7 bases and J gave up 5 bases, with 14 bases separating them. The CDR3 loop spans 14 amino acids. The DNA for the CDR3 is TGTGCCAGCACTACCCGGCGTCCTACCGGGGAGCTGTTTTTT. This translates into CASTTRRPTGELFF.

In its sample, this clonotype was seen a few times. The gene calls are TRBV5-5 and TRBJ2-1; TRBD2 is a possible D gene (7 bases). With 2 bases removed from V and 10 bases from J, the gap between germline ends came to 16 bases. The germline gives CDR1 SGHKS, CDR2 YYEKEE (reference sequence). The CDR3 has 14 residues. The CDR3 DNA follows: TGTGCCAGCAGCTTAAGGGGGGGAGTTTGGGAGCAGTTCTTC. This codes for CASSLRGGVWEQFF.

This clonotype has just a few counts. The CDR3 here is CASHMITNTGELFF. DNA for the CDR3: TGTGCCAGCCATATGATAACGAACACCGGGGAGCTGTTTTTT. This chain uses TRBV5-4 with TRBJ2-2; D remains ambiguous. Germline values: CDR1 SGHNT, CDR2 YYREEE (reference sequence). The CDR3 is 14 residues long. The V and J ends lost 7 bases and 0 bases respectively, with 10 bases between them.

The CDR3 protein is CASSLGGASGYTF. The CDR3 nucleotides read TGTGCCAGCAGTTTAGGGGGGGCTAGTGGCTACACCTTC. V gene TRBV12-3 or TRBV12-4 combines with J gene TRBJ1-2, with D perhaps TRBD1 (6 bases). Trimming pared 1 base from V and 7 bases from J, leaving 10 bases between. The CDR3 totals 13 residues.

The rearrangement links TRBV7-3 to TRBJ2-1, with TRBD2 matching 7 bases. Per the germline V gene, CDR1 is SGHTA and CDR2 is FQGTGA. The junction had 4 bases not matched to a gene; V was cut back by 1 base and J by 7 bases. This CDR3 contains 14 residues. CDR3 protein: CASSLNWGGNEQFF. The DNA of the CDR3 is TGTGCCAGCAGCTTAAACTGGGGGGGGAATGAGCAGTTCTTC. The variable domain in full, completed from reference TRBV7-3 and TRBJ2-1, reads GAGVSQTPSNKVTEKGKYVELRCDPISGHTALYWYRQSLGQGPEFLIYFQGTGAADDSGLPNDRFFAVRPEGSVSTLKIQRTERGDSAVYLCASSLNWGGNEQFFGPGTRLTVL.

This clonotype was recorded a few times. This chain connects TRBV4-2 to TRBJ2-2; D tentatively reads TRBD1 or TRBD2 (5 bases each). Germline CDR1 and CDR2: LGHNA and YNFKEQ. The CDR3 is 16 residues long. V was cut by 4 bases and J by 6 bases, with 18 bases left in between. DNA for the CDR3: TGTGCCAGCAGCCCCCCCTCGCAGGGACGAGCCGGGGAGCTGTTTTTT. Its protein is CASSPPSQGRAGELFF.

This clonotype was seen a few times. The chain couples TRBV7-6 to TRBJ2-5; TRBD1 or TRBD2 may be the D gene (5 bases each). With 2 bases removed from V and 1 base from J, the gap between germline ends came to 14 bases. This CDR3 is built from 16 residues. Germline-derived CDR1 and CDR2 are SGHVS and FNYEAQ. The CDR3 DNA reads TGTGCCAGCAGCTTATCCCCGGGACGGATCCAAGAGACCCAGTACTTC. Amino acids: CASSLSPGRIQETQYF.

J is TRBJ2-7 and V is TRBV12-3 or TRBV12-4, with 9 bases that match TRBD1. With V trimmed by 6 bases and J by 3 bases, 6 bases remained unmatched. CDR3 length equals 14 residues. The DNA of the CDR3 is TGTGCCAGCAGCCCACAGGGGGCCCGCTACGAGCAGTACTTC. It codes for CASSPQGARYEQYF.

This clonotype was recorded a few times. This chain uses TRBV12-3 or TRBV12-4 with TRBJ2-1; no firm D call. The CDR3 loop spans 13 amino acids. V was trimmed by 2 bases and J by 7 bases, leaving 9 bases between them. CDR3 sequence: CASSLTPINEQFF. As DNA, the CDR3 is TGTGCCAGCAGTTTAACCCCGATAAATGAGCAGTTCTTC.